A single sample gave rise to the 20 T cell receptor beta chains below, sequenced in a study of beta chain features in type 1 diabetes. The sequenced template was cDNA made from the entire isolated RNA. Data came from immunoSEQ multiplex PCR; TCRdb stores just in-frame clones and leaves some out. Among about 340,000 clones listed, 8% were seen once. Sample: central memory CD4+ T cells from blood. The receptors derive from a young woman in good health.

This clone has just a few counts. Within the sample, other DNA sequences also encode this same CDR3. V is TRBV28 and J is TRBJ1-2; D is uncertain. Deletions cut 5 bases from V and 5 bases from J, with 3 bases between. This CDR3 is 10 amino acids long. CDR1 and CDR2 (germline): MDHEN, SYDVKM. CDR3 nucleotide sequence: TGTGCCAGCAGTCGTTATGGCTACACCTTC. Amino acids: CASSRYGYTF.

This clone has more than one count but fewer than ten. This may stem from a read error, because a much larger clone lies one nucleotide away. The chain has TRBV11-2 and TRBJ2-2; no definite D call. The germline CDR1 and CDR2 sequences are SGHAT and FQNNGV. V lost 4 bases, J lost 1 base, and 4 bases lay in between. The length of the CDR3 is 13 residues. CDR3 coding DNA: TGTGCCAGCAGCTGGGAGAACACCGGGGAGCTGTTTTTT. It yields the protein CASSWENTGELFF.

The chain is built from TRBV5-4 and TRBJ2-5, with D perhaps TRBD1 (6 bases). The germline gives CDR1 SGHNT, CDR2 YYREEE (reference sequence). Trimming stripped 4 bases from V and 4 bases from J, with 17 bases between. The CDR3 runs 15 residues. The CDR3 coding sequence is TGTGCCAGCAGCCCTAGAGGGGGAAAGGGAGAGACCCAGTACTTC. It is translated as CASSPRGGKGETQYF.

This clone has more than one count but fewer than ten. The CDR3 region has the DNA TGTGCCAGCAGCGTGACAGGGGATGGCGGCTACACCTTC. The encoded protein is CASSVTGDGGYTF. This chain connects TRBV9 to TRBJ1-2; 8 positions match TRBD1. The CDR3 totals 13 residues. CDR1 is SGDLS and CDR2 is YYNGEE in the germline V gene. The trim removed 2 bases at V and 8 bases at J, leaving 5 bases unmatched.

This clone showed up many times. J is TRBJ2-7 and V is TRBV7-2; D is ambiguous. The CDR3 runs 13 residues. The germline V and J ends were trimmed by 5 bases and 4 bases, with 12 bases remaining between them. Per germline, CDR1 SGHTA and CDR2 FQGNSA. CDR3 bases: TGTGCCAGCAGCCACATTCATGGTTACGAGCAGTACTTC. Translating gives CASSHIHGYEQYF.

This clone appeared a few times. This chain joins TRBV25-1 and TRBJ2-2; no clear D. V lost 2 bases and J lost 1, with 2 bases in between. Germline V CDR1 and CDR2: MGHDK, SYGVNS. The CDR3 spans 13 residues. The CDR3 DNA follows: TGTGCCAGCAGTGAAGGGAACACCGGGGAGCTGTTTTTT. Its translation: CASSEGNTGELFF. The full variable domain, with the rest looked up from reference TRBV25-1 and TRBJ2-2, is EADIYQTPRYLVIGTGKKITLECSQTMGHDKMYWYQQDPGMELHLIHYSYGVNSTEKGDLSSESTVSRIRTEHFPLTLESARPSHTSQYLCASSEGNTGELFFGEGSRLTVL.

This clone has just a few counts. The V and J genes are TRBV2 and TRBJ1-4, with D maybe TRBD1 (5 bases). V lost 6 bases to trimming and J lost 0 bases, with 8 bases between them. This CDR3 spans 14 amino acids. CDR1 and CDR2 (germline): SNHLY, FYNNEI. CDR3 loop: CASRWTTTNEKLFF. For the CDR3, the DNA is TGTGCCAGCAGATGGACAACAACTAATGAAAAACTGTTTTTT. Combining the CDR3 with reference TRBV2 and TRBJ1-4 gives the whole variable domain EPEVTQTPSHQVTQMGQEVILRCVPISNHLYFYWYRQILGQKVEFLVSFYNNEISEKSEIFDDQFSVERPDGSNFTLKIRSTKLEDSAMYFCASRWTTTNEKLFFGSGTQLSVL.

The CDR3 is CAMNSGRATDTQYF. CDR3 DNA: TGTGCCATGAATAGCGGGAGGGCCACAGATACGCAGTATTTT. This chain uses TRBV10-3 with TRBJ2-3; 11 bases map to TRBD2. CDR1 ENHRY and CDR2 SYGVKD come from the germline V gene. The junction had 4 bases not matched to a gene; V was cut back by 9 bases and J by 2 bases. The CDR3 runs 14 residues.

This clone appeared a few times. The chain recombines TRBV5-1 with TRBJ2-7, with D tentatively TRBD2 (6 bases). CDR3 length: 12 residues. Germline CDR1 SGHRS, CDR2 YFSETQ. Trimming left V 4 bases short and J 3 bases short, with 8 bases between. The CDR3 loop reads CASSMTSYEQYF. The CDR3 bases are TGCGCCAGCAGCATGACTAGCTACGAGCAGTACTTC.

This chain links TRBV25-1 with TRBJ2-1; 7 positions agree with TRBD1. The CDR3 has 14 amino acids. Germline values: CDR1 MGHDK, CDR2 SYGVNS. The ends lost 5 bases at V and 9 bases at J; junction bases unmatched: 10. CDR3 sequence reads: CASSQPTGDGEQFF. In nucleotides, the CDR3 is TGTGCCAGCAGTCAACCAACAGGGGATGGTGAGCAGTTCTTC.

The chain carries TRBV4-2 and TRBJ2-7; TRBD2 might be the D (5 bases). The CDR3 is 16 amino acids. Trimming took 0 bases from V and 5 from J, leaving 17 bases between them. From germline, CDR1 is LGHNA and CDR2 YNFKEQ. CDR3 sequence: CASSQDHEGSRDEQYF. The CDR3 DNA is TGTGCCAGCAGCCAAGATCATGAGGGTTCTCGAGACGAGCAGTACTTC.

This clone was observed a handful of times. Written as DNA, the CDR3 is TGTGCCAGCAGCCACTCCAGCTCCTACAATGAGCAGTTCTTC. It translates to CASSHSSSYNEQFF. The chain employs TRBV4-2 and TRBJ2-1, with D hard to call. V was cut by 3 bases and J by 0 bases, with 6 bases left in between. The length of the CDR3 is 14 residues. CDR1 and CDR2 from the germline V gene are LGHNA and YNFKEQ.

This CDR3 reads CASSSTAYGYTF. The CDR3 DNA is TGCGCCAGCAGCTCGACCGCCTATGGCTACACCTTC. The V call is TRBV5-1, the J call TRBJ1-2, with no clear D. With 3 bases removed from V and 4 bases from J, the gap between germline ends came to 7 bases. This CDR3 region has 12 residues. Germline CDR1 reads SGHRS; CDR2 reads YFSETQ.

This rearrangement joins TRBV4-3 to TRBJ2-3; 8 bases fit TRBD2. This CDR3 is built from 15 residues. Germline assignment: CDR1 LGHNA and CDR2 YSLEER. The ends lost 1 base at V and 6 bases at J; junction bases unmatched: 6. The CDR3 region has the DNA TGCGCCAGCAGCCAAGCATCCGGGAGGGTGGATACGCAGTATTTT. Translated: CASSQASGRVDTQYF.

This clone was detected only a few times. CDR3 region: CASSELGTGEETQYF. The CDR3 DNA follows: TGCGCCAGCAGTGAGTTAGGGACAGGAGAAGAGACCCAGTACTTC. The chain recombines TRBV10-2 with TRBJ2-5; the match to TRBD1 covers 8 bases. Germline CDR1 is WSHSY and CDR2 is SAAADI. V was pared by 1 base and J by 3 bases, with 4 bases of the junction left unmatched. This CDR3 has 15 residues.

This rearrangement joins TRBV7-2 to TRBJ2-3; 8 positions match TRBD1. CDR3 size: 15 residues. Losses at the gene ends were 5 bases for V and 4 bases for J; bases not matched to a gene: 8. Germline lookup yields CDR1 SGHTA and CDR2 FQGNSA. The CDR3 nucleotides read TGTGCCAGCAGCCCGAGCAGGGGGCAAGCAGATACGCAGTATTTT. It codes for CASSPSRGQADTQYF.

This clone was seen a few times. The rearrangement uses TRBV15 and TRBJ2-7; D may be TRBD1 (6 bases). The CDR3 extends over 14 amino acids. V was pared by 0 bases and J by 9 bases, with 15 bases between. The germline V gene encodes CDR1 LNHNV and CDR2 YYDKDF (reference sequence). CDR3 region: CATSRDPGQYRQYF. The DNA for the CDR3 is TGTGCCACCAGCAGAGACCCAGGACAGTATAGGCAGTACTTC.

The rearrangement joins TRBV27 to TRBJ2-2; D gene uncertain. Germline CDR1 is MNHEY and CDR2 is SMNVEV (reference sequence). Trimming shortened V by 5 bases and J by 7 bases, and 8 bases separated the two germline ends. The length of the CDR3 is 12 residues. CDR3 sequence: CASSPYGGELFF. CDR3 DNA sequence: TGTGCCAGCAGTCCCTACGGCGGGGAGCTGTTTTTT.

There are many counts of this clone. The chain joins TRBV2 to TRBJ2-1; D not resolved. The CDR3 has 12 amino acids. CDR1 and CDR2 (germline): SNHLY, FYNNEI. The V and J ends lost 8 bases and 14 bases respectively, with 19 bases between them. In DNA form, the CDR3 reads TGTGCCAGCGGACCCGGACGCGAATGGAAGTTCTTC. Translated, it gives CASGPGREWKFF.

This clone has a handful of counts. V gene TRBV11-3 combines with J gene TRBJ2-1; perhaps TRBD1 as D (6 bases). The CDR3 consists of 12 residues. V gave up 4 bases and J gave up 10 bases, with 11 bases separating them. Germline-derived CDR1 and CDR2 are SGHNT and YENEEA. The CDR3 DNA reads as TGTGCCAGCAGCTCCCCGACAGGAGAGCAGTTCTTC. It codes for CASSSPTGEQFF.